Sequencing of this T cell receptor beta chain was carried out in a study of cytomegalovirus exposure and HLA in healthy donors. On this clone itself: As yet, its antigen is unknown.

Study results and limitations: 164 TCR beta chains were listed as cytomegalovirus-associated. A further, later analysis showed that HLA-associated TCR beta chains (compared with equally common others) were more clonally expanded. Researchers reported from a later analysis that most CMV-associated TCR beta chains appeared HLA-restricted. DRB1 showed the most TCR associations and HLA-C the fewest in a later analysis, as rates varied by HLA locus.

Vbeta (60) and Jbeta (13) primers were used in the PCR. Clones were sequenced by immunoSEQ multiplex PCR, and TCRdb holds only the in-frame ones, with some missing. The sample records 180,000 or so clones, under 85% being singletons. Germline values: CDR1 MDHEN, CDR2 SYDVKM. V was cut by 6 bases and J by 4 bases, with 18 bases left in between. The CDR3 extends over 15 amino acids. The V gene is TRBV28, the J gene TRBJ2-5; tentative D call: TRBD1 (7 bases). This clonotype originated in a female donor in good health and CMV-seronegative. The sample consisted of PBMCs. The CDR3 coding sequence is TGTGCCAGCAGCCCGGCAGGGGGGCGAAGAGAGACCCAGTACTTC. Its translation: CASSPAGGRRETQYF. The whole variable domain, remainder taken from reference TRBV28 and TRBJ2-5, is DVKVTQSSRYLVKRTGEKVFLECVQDMDHENMFWYRQDPGLGLRLIYFSYDVKMKEKGDIPEGYSVSREKKERFSLILESASTNQTSMYLCASSPAGGRRETQYFGPGTRLLVL.